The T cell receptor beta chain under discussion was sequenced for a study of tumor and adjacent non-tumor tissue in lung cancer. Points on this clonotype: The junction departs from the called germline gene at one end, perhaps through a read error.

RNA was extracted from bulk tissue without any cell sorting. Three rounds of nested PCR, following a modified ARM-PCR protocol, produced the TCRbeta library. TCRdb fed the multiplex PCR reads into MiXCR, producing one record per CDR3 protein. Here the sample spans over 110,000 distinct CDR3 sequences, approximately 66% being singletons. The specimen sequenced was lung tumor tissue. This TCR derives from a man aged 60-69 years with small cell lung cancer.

The CDR3 coding sequence is TGTGCCAGCAGCCCGTCGGGATACCAAGAGACCCACTACTTC. As protein: CASSPSGYQETHYF. The J gene is TRBJ2-5, the V gene TRBV6-6; D perhaps matches TRBD2 (5 bases). Germline CDR1 MNHNY, CDR2 SVGAGI (reference sequence). This CDR3 spans 14 amino acids.